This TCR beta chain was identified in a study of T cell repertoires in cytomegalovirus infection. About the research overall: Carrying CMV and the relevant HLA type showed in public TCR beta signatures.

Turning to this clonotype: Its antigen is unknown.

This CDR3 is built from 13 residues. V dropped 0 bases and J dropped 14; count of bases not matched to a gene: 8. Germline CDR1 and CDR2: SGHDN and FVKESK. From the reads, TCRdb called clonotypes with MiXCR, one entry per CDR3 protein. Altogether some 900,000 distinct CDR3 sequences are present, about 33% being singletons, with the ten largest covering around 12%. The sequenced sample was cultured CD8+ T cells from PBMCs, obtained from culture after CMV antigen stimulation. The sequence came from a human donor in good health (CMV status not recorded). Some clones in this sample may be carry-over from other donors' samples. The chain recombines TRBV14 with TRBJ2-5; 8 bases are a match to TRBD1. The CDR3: CASSQELSGGSYF. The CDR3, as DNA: TGTGCCAGCAGCCAAGAGCTTTCAGGGGGCTCCTACTTC.